The subject of this entry is one T cell receptor (beta chain). The CDR3 has 15 residues. Trimming cost V 6 bases and J 2 bases; bases outside gene matches: 7. Germline-derived CDR1 and CDR2 are KGHSH and LQKENI. The repertoire was sequenced with immunoSEQ multiplex PCR; TCRdb's copy has only in-frame clones and lacks some. The sample lists 90,000 to 150,000 clones, approximately 90% occurring once. This specimen comes from a study of T cell responses to AZD1222 COVID-19 vaccine. This chain links TRBV18 with TRBJ2-7, with 10 bases lining up with TRBD2. Sequenced here: peripheral blood, sampled 28 days after the second AZD1222 dose. The clonotype originates from an adult who received the AZD1222 COVID-19 vaccine. The CDR3 coding sequence is TGTGCCAGCTCTCAGACTAGCGGGCGAACCTACGAGCAGTACTTC. Translating gives CASSQTSGRTYEQYF.